What follows are 20 T cell receptor beta chains derived from one specimen sequenced in a study of blood T cell repertoires in COVID-19. Measured with immunoSEQ multiplex PCR; TCRdb has only the in-frame clones, and not every one. The data show around 99,000 clones, 65% to 80% seen once. Sequencing used peripheral blood. These receptors all stem from a man between 65 and 85 years old with acute or convalescent COVID-19.

The V call is TRBV10-3, the J call TRBJ1-3; TRBD1 might be the D (6 bases). In germline, CDR1 is ENHRY, CDR2 SYGVKD. The CDR3 covers 17 residues. Trimming left V 3 bases short and J 2 bases short, with 17 bases between. The CDR3 loop is CAISDSRGAGAGNTIYF. CDR3 in DNA: TGTGCCATCAGTGACTCCCGAGGGGCAGGGGCTGGAAACACCATATATTTT.

This chain connects TRBV3-1 (or the pseudogene TRBV3-2) to TRBJ2-2; the match to TRBD2 covers 14 bases. Losses at the gene ends were 4 bases for V and 4 bases for J; bases not matched to a gene: 2. The V gene's germline CDR1 is LGHDT and CDR2 YNNKEL (reference sequence). The CDR3 totals 16 residues. For the CDR3, the DNA is TGTGCCAGCAGCCTTGGGACTAGCGGGGGCACCGGGGAGCTGTTTTTT. Translation: CASSLGTSGGTGELFF.

The chain combines TRBV6-5 with TRBJ2-3; maybe TRBD1 (6 bases). Germline V gene data show CDR1 as MNHEY and CDR2 as SVGAGI. V was cut by 8 bases and J by 2 bases, with 17 bases left in between. The CDR3 totals 15 residues. This chain's CDR3 is CASARDTGNTDTQYF. The CDR3 DNA reads as TGTGCCAGCGCTCGGGACACCGGGAACACAGATACGCAGTATTTT.

The gene calls are TRBV14 and TRBJ1-1; the D is unclear. V shed 1 base and J shed 8 bases, with 14 bases lying between them. Germline V gene data show CDR1 as SGHDN and CDR2 as FVKESK. The CDR3 is 14 residues long. In DNA, the CDR3 is TGTGCCAGCAGCCAAGCGGGTCGTCTGTACGAAGCTTTCTTT. This gives the protein CASSQAGRLYEAFF.

This chain joins TRBV18 and TRBJ1-1; D ambiguous. Trimming took 3 bases from V and 2 from J, leaving 13 bases between them. Germline V CDR1 and CDR2: KGHSH, LQKENI. This CDR3 has 15 amino acids. CDR3 in DNA: TGTGCCAGCTCACCCATTGGCGGGGAAAACACTGAAGCTTTCTTT. This translates into CASSPIGGENTEAFF.

This clone was seen only a few times. The chain has TRBV7-9 and TRBJ1-1, with D uncertain. CDR3 size: 15 residues. Germline V lookup: CDR1 SEHNR, CDR2 FQNEAQ (reference sequence). Trimming shortened V by 2 bases and J by 1 base, and 11 bases separated the two germline ends. Here the CDR3 DNA reads TGTGCCAGCAGCTTAAACGGGATTGGGAACACTGAAGCTTTCTTT. It encodes CASSLNGIGNTEAFF.

J is TRBJ1-2 and V is TRBV19; TRBD1 matches at 9 bases. The CDR3 has 16 residues. V lost 6 bases to trimming and J lost 5 bases; unmatched junction nucleotides: 13. Per germline, CDR1 LNHDA and CDR2 SQIVND (reference sequence). The CDR3 protein is CASRTGTGTAGYGYTF. The CDR3 DNA reads TGTGCCAGTAGAACCGGGACAGGGACGGCCGGGTATGGCTACACCTTC.

This clone was found a few times. The chain recombines TRBV3-1 (or the pseudogene TRBV3-2) with TRBJ1-2; maybe TRBD1 (5 bases). Per germline, CDR1 LGHDT and CDR2 YNNKEL (reference sequence). V gave up 0 bases and J gave up 8 bases, with 10 bases separating them. CDR3 length: 13 amino acids. The chain's CDR3 is CASSQDRGSGYTF. Written as DNA, the CDR3 is TGTGCCAGCAGCCAAGACCGGGGGAGCGGCTACACCTTC.

The chain uses TRBV7-9 and TRBJ1-4; no clear D. This CDR3 comprises 15 residues. Germline V lookup: CDR1 SEHNR, CDR2 FQNEAQ (reference sequence). V was trimmed by 5 bases and J by 0 bases, leaving 10 bases between them. In DNA form, the CDR3 reads TGTGCCAGCAGCCCGGCGGTTGCAACTAATGAAAAACTGTTTTTT. Amino acid sequence: CASSPAVATNEKLFF. Complete variable domain (other parts from reference TRBV7-9 and TRBJ1-4): DTGVSQNPRHKITKRGQNVTFRCDPISEHNRLYWYRQTLGQGPEFLTYFQNEAQLEKSRLLSDRFSAERPKGSFSTLEIQRTEQGDSAMYLCASSPAVATNEKLFFGSGTQLSVL.

V is TRBV6-5 and J is TRBJ2-4, with D possibly being TRBD1 (6 bases). Germline V gene data show CDR1 as MNHEY and CDR2 as SVGAGI. Trimming removed 0 bases from V and 10 bases from J, with 19 bases in between. This CDR3 is built from 16 residues. The DNA of the CDR3 is TGTGCCAGCAGTTACTCACAACAGGGTACCCTTTCGATTCAGTACTTC. Amino acids: CASSYSQQGTLSIQYF.

This chain uses TRBV5-1 with TRBJ1-1; no clear D. The CDR3 spans 14 residues. With 0 bases removed from V and 1 base from J, the gap between germline ends came to 7 bases. CDR1 is SGHRS and CDR2 is YFSETQ in the germline V gene. CDR3 nucleotides: TGCGCCAGCAGCTTGGTCACAGCGAACACTGAAGCTTTCTTT. It translates to CASSLVTANTEAFF.

This sequence joins TRBV15 and TRBJ2-3, with 7 bases fitting TRBD1. The ends lost 0 bases at V and 4 bases at J; junction bases unmatched: 4. This CDR3 has 15 amino acids. CDR1 and CDR2 (germline): LNHNV, YYDKDF (reference sequence). As DNA, the CDR3 is TGTGCCACCAGCAGAGATGGGACAGCATCAGATACGCAGTATTTT. It translates to CATSRDGTASDTQYF.

The J gene is TRBJ1-5, the V gene TRBV7-7; TRBD1 agrees at 11 bases. This CDR3 contains 17 residues. Germline loops: CDR1 SSHAT, CDR2 FNYEAQ (reference sequence). V lost 5 bases, J lost 6 bases, and 12 bases stayed unmatched. CDR3 coding DNA: TGTGCCAGCAGCCTACGTCCCGGGACAGGGGGAAGTCAGCCCCAGCATTTT. Translated, it gives CASSLRPGTGGSQPQHF.

The chain has TRBV29-1 and TRBJ1-1, with D possibly TRBD1 on 6 matching bases. Trimming removed 0 bases at V and 0 bases at J, with 11 bases between. Germline CDR1 is SQVTM and CDR2 is ANQGSEA. This CDR3 is 15 amino acids long. The CDR3 is CSVEDPTGLNTEAFF. The CDR3, as DNA: TGCAGCGTTGAAGATCCGACAGGATTGAACACTGAAGCTTTCTTT.

The rearrangement uses TRBV3-1 (or the pseudogene TRBV3-2) and TRBJ2-5, with D possibly matching TRBD1 (5 bases). The CDR3 consists of 14 residues. Trimming removed 4 bases at V and 5 bases at J, with 14 bases between. Germline CDR1 reads LGHDT; CDR2 reads YNNKEL (reference sequence). The CDR3 spells CASSPQGGKETQYF. In nucleotides, the CDR3 is TGTGCCAGCAGCCCCCAGGGCGGAAAGGAGACCCAGTACTTC.

V usage is TRBV19 and J usage is TRBJ1-5; 9 positions match TRBD1. This CDR3 region has 16 residues. Germline CDR1 and CDR2: LNHDA and SQIVND (reference sequence). Trimming removed 3 bases from V and 1 base from J; junction bases left unmatched: 4. The CDR3 protein is CASSMLDRGSNQPQHF. In DNA, the CDR3 is TGTGCCAGTAGTATGTTGGACAGGGGAAGCAATCAGCCCCAGCATTTT.

This clone was seen more than once but under ten times. V is TRBV2 and J is TRBJ2-5; 11 nucleotides align to TRBD2. The trim removed 4 bases at V and 5 bases at J, leaving 3 bases unmatched. CDR1 and CDR2 from the germline V gene are SNHLY and FYNNEI. The CDR3 is made up of 14 amino acids. CDR3 in amino acids: CASSASGGLETQYF. CDR3 bases: TGTGCCAGCAGTGCTAGCGGGGGGCTGGAGACCCAGTACTTC.

This rearrangement joins TRBV5-6 to TRBJ1-5; 7 bases map to TRBD1. Losses at the gene ends were 3 bases for V and 3 bases for J; bases not matched to a gene: 3. In germline, CDR1 is SGHDT, CDR2 YYEEEE. The CDR3 runs 14 residues. In DNA form, the CDR3 reads TGTGCCAGCAGCTGGGGACAGTCCAATCAGCCCCAGCATTTT. This sequence encodes CASSWGQSNQPQHF.

The chain couples TRBV19 to TRBJ1-5; the D gene is possibly TRBD1 (6 bases). Germline assignment: CDR1 LNHDA and CDR2 SQIVND (reference sequence). This CDR3 contains 15 residues. Trimming stripped 6 bases from V and 7 bases from J, with 19 bases between. The CDR3 spells CASSYMVGGGQPQHF. The DNA for the CDR3 is TGTGCCAGTAGCTATATGGTGGGAGGGGGACAGCCCCAGCATTTT.

V and J are TRBV19 and TRBJ1-1; TRBD1 aligns across 8 bases. V trimming: 3 bases; J trimming: 8 bases; junction bases outside the gene matches: 14. The CDR3 length is 16 residues. Germline CDR1 LNHDA, CDR2 SQIVND (reference sequence). The CDR3 sequence is CASSMDFATGAREAFF. In DNA form, the CDR3 reads TGTGCCAGTAGTATGGATTTCGCGACAGGGGCACGAGAAGCTTTCTTT.